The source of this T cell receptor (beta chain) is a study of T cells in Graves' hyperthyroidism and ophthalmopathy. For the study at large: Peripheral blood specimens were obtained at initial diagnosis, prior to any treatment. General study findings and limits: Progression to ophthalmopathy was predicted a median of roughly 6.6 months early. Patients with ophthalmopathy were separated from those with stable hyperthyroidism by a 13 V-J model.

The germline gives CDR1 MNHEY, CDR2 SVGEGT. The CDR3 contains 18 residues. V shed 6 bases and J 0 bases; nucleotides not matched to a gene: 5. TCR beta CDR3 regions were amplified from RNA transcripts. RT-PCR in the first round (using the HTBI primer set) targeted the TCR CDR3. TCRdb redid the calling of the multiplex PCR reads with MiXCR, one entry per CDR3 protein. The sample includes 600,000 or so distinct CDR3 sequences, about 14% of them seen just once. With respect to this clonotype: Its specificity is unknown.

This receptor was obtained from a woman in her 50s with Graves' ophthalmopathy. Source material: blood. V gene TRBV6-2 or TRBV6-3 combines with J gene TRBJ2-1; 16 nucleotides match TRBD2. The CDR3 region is CASSAGTSGRASYNEQFF. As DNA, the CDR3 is TGTGCCAGCAGCGCCGGGACTAGCGGGAGGGCCTCCTACAATGAGCAGTTCTTC.